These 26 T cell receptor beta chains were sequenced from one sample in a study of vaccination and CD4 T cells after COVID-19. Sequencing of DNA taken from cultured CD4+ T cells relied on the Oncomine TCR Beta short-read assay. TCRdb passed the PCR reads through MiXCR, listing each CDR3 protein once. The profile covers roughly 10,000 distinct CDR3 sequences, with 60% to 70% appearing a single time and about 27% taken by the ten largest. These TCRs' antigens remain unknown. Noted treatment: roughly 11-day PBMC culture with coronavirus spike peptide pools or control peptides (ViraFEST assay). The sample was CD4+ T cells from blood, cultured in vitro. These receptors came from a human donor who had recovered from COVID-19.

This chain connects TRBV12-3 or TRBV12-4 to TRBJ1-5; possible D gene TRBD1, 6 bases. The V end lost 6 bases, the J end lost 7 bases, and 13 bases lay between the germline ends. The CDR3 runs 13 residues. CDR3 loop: CASSRHREQPQHF. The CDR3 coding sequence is TGTGCCAGCAGCCGGCACAGGGAACAGCCCCAGCATTTT.

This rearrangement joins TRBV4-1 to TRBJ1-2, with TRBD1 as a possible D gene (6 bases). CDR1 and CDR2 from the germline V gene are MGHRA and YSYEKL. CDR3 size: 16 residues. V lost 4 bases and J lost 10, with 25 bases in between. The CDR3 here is CASSPGPAFTNRDYTF. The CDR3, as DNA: TGCGCCAGCAGCCCAGGGCCAGCCTTTACCAACAGGGACTACACCTTC.

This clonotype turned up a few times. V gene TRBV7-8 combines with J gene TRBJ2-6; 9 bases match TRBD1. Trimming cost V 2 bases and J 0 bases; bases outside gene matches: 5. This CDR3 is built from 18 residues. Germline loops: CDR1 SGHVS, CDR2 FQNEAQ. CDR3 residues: CASSLPRTGDSGANVLTF. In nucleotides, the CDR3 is TGTGCCAGCAGCTTACCCCGGACAGGGGACTCTGGGGCCAACGTCCTGACTTTC.

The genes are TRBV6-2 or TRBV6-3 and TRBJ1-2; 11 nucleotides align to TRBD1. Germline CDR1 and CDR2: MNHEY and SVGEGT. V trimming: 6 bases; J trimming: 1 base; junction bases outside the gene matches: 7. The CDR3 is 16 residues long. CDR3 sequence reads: CASRIGQGAFNYGYTF. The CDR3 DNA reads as TGTGCCAGCAGAATAGGACAGGGGGCATTTAACTATGGCTACACCTTC.

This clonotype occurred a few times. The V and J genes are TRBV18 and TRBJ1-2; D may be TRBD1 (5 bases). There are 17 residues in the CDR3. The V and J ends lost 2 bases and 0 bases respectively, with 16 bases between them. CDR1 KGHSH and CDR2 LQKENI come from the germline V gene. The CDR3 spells CASSPFPYGQANYGYTF. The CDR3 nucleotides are TGTGCCAGCTCACCATTCCCCTACGGACAAGCTAACTATGGCTACACCTTC.

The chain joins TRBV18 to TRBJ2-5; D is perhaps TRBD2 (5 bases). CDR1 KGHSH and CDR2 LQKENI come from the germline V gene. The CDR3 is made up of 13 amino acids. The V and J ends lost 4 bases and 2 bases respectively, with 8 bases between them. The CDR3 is CASSLGLQETQYF. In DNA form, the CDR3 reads TGTGCCAGCTCACTTGGACTTCAAGAGACCCAGTACTTC.

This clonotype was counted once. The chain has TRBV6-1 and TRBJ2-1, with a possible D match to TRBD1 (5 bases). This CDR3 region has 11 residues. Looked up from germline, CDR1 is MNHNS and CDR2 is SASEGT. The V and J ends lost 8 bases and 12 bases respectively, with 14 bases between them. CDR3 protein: CASSRGLGQFF. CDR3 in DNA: TGTGCCAGCTCAAGGGGTCTAGGGCAGTTCTTC.

This CDR3 reads CASSQEPQISGNTIYF. The CDR3, as DNA: TGCGCCAGCAGCCAAGAACCTCAGATCTCTGGAAACACCATATATTTT. This chain links TRBV4-1 with TRBJ1-3; D is uncertain. Trimming took off 0 bases at V and 0 bases at J, with 9 bases between the two ends. Germline CDR1 reads MGHRA; CDR2 reads YSYEKL. There are 16 residues in the CDR3.

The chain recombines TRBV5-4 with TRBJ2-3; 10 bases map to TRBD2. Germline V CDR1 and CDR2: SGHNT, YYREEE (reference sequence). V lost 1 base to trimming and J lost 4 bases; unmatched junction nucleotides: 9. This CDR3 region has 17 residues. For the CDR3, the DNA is TGTGCCAGCAGCTTGTGGCTAGCGGGGGTGGGTGCAGATACGCAGTATTTT. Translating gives CASSLWLAGVGADTQYF. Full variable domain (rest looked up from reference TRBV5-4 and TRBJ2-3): ETGVTQSPTHLIKTRGQQVTLRCSSQSGHNTVSWYQQALGQGPQFIFQYYREEENGRGNFPPRFSGLQFPNYSSELNVNALELDDSALYLCASSLWLAGVGADTQYFGPGTRLTVL.

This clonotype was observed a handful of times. The CDR3 region has the DNA TGTGCCACCAGTGGCGGGGAGCGTGGCTACACCTTC. Translation gives CATSGGERGYTF. V is TRBV24-1 and J is TRBJ1-2; D remains unclear. The CDR3 covers 12 residues. V lost 5 bases to trimming and J lost 7 bases, with 10 bases between them. CDR1 KGHDR and CDR2 SFDVKD come from the germline V gene.

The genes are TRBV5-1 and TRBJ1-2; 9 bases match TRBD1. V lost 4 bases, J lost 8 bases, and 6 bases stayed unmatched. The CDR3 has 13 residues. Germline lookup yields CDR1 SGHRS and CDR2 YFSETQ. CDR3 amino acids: CASSPGTGSGYTF. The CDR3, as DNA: TGCGCCAGCAGCCCAGGGACAGGGAGCGGCTACACCTTC.

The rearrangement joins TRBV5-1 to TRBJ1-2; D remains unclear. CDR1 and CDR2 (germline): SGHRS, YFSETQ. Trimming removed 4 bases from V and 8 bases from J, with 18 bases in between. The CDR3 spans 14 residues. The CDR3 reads CASSTGISYWGYTF. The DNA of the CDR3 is TGCGCCAGCAGCACGGGGATAAGCTATTGGGGCTACACCTTC.

The chain's CDR3 is CSARSGASNQPQHF. For the CDR3, the DNA is TGCAGTGCTAGATCGGGGGCTAGCAATCAGCCCCAGCATTTT. The V gene is TRBV20-1, the J gene TRBJ1-5; a weak D match, TRBD1 (6 bases). Germline CDR1 is DFQATT and CDR2 is SNEGSKA (reference sequence). The germline V and J ends were trimmed by 2 bases and 0 bases, with 8 bases remaining between them. CDR3 size: 14 residues.

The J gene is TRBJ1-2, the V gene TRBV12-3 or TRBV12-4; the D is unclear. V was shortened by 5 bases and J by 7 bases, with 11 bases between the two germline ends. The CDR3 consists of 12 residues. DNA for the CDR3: TGTGCCAGCAGTGGCGCACGGCTTGGCTACACCTTC. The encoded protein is CASSGARLGYTF.

The DNA for the CDR3 is TGTGCCACCAGCAGGGTATTGGGCTCCTACGAGCAGTACTTC. Residues: CATSRVLGSYEQYF. The J gene is TRBJ2-7, the V gene TRBV15, with no clear D. CDR3 length equals 14 residues. V was shortened by 3 bases and J by 0 bases, with 9 bases between the two germline ends. In germline, CDR1 is LNHNV, CDR2 YYDKDF (reference sequence).

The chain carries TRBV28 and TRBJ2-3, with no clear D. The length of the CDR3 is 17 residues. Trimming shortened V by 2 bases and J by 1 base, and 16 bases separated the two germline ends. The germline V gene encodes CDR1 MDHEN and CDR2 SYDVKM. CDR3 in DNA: TGTGCCAGCAGTTTAGAACCCCCACCTCACCGCACAGATACGCAGTATTTT. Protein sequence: CASSLEPPPHRTDTQYF.

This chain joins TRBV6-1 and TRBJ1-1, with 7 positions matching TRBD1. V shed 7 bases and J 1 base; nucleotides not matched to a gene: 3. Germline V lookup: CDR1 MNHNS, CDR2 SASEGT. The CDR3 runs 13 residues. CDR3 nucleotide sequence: TGTGCCAGCACCGACAGGGCGAACACTGAAGCTTTCTTT. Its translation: CASTDRANTEAFF.

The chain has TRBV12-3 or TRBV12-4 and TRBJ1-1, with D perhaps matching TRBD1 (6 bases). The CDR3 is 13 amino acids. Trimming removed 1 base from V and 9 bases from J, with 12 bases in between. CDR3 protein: CASSLGTAFQAFF. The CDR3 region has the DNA TGTGCCAGCAGTTTAGGGACAGCCTTCCAAGCTTTCTTT.

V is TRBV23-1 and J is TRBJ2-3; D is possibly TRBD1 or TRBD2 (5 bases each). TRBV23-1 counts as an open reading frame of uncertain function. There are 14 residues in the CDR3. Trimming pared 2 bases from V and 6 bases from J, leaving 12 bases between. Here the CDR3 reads CASSQGLSGDTQYF. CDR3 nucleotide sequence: TGCGCCAGCAGTCAAGGACTCTCAGGGGATACGCAGTATTTT.

CDR3 coding DNA: TGTGCCAGCAGTCCCACCGGGACAGTAAACTATGGCTACACCTTC. As protein: CASSPTGTVNYGYTF. This sequence joins TRBV6-1 and TRBJ1-2, with TRBD1 matching over 7 bases. The J segment lost 2 bases and the V segment lost 5 bases, leaving 8 bases of the junction unmatched. Germline V gene sequence: CDR1 MNHNS, CDR2 SASEGT. The CDR3 is 15 residues long.

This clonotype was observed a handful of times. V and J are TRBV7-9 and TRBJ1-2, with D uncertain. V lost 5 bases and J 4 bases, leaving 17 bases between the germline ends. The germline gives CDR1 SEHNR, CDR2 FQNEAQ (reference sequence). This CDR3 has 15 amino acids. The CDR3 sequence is CASSRAEAPGYGYTF. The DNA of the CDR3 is TGTGCCAGCAGCCGTGCGGAGGCCCCTGGCTATGGCTACACCTTC.

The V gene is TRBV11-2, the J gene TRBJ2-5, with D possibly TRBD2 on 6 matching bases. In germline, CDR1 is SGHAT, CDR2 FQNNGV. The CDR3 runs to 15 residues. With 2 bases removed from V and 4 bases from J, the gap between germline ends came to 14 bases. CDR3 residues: CASSLQGGGRETQYF. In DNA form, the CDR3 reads TGTGCCAGCAGCTTACAGGGAGGCGGGCGAGAGACCCAGTACTTC.

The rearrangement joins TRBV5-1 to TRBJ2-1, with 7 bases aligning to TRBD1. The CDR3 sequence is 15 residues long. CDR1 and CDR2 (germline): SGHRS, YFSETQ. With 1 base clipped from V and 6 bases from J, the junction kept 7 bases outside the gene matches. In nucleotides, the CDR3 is TGCGCCAGCAGCTTGATGACAGGGCCCAGCAATGAGCAGTTCTTC. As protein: CASSLMTGPSNEQFF.

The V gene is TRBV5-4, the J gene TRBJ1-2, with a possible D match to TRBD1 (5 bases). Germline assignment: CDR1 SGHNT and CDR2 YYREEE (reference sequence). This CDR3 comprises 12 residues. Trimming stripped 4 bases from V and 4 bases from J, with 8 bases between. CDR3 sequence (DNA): TGTGCCAGCAGCCCGGGACCCTATGGCTACACCTTC. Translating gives CASSPGPYGYTF.

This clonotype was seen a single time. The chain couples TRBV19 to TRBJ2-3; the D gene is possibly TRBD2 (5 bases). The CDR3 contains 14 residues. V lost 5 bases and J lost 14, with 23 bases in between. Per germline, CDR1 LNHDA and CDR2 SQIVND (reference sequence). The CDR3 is CASSPDALGGRGYF. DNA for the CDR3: TGTGCCAGTAGTCCCGACGCCCTTGGCGGTCGGGGGTATTTT.

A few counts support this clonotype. CDR3 coding DNA: TGTGCCAGCAGCGCGGGACAGCCTCTTGGCTACACCTTC. This gives the protein CASSAGQPLGYTF. This chain links TRBV25-1 with TRBJ1-2; 7 bases are a match to TRBD1. The germline V gene encodes CDR1 MGHDK and CDR2 SYGVNS. The CDR3 is made up of 13 amino acids. After removal of 6 bases from V and 7 bases from J, the junction contained 8 bases not matched to a gene.